The clone carrying this TCR beta chain was detected ten times or more. Its specificity is not known. The entry originates in a study of T cell repertoires in cytomegalovirus infection. Trimming stripped 0 bases from V and 8 bases from J, with 17 bases between. The CDR3 sequence is 16 residues long. Germline lookup yields CDR1 LNHNV and CDR2 YYDKDF (reference sequence). Each CDR3 protein is one row after TCRdb ran MiXCR on the reads. The table records 110,000 or so distinct CDR3 sequences, 30% of them present only once. Source: CD8+ T cells from cultured PBMCs, taken from culture after CMV antigen stimulation. This TCR was recovered from a human donor in good health (CMV status not recorded). Some clones in this sample may be carry-over from other donors' samples. The rearrangement joins TRBV15 to TRBJ2-1; possibly TRBD2 for D (6 bases). In DNA, the CDR3 is TGTGCCACCAGCAGAGACCGGGACTCCCGTCTGTATGAGCAGTTCTTC. Translation: CATSRDRDSRLYEQFF.